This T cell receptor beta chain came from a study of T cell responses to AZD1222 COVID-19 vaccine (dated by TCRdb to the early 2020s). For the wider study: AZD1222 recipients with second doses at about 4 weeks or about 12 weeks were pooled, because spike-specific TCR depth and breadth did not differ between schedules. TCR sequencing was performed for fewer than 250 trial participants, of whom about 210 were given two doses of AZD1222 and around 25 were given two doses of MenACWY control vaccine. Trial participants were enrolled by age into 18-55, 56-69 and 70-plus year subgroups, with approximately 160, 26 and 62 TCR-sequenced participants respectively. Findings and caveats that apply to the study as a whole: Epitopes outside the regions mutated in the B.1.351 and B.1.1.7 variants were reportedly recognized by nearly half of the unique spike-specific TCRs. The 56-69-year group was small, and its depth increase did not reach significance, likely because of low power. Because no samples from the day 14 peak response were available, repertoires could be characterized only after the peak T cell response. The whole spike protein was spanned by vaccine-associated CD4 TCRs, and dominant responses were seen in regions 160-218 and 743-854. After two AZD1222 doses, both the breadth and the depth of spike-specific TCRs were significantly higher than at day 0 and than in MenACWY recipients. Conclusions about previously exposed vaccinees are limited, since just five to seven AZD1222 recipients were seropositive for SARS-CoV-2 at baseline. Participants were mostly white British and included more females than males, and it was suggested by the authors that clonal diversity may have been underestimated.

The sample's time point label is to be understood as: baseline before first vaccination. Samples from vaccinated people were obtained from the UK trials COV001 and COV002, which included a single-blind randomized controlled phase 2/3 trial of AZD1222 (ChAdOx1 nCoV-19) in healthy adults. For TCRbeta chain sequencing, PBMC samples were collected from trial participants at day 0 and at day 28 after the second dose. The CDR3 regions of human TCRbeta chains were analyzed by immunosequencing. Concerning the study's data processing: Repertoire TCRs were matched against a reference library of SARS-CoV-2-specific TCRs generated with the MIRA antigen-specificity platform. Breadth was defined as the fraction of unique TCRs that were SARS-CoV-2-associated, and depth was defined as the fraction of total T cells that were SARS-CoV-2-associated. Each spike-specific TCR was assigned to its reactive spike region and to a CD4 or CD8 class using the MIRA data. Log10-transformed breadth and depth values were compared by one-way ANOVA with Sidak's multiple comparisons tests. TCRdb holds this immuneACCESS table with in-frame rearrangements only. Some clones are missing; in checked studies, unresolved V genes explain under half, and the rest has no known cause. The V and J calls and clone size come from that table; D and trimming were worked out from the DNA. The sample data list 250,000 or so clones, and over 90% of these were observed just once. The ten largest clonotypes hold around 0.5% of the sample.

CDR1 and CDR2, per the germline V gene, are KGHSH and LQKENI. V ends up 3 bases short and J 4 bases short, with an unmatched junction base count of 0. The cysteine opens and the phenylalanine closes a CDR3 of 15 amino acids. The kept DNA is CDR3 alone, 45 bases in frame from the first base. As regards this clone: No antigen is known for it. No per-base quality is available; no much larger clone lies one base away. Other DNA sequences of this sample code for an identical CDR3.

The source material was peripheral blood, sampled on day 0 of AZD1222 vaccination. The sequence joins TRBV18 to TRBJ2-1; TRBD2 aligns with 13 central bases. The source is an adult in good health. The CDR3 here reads CASSPGLAGYNEQFF. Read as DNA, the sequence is TGTGCCAGCTCACCGGGACTAGCGGGATACAATGAGCAGTTCTTC.